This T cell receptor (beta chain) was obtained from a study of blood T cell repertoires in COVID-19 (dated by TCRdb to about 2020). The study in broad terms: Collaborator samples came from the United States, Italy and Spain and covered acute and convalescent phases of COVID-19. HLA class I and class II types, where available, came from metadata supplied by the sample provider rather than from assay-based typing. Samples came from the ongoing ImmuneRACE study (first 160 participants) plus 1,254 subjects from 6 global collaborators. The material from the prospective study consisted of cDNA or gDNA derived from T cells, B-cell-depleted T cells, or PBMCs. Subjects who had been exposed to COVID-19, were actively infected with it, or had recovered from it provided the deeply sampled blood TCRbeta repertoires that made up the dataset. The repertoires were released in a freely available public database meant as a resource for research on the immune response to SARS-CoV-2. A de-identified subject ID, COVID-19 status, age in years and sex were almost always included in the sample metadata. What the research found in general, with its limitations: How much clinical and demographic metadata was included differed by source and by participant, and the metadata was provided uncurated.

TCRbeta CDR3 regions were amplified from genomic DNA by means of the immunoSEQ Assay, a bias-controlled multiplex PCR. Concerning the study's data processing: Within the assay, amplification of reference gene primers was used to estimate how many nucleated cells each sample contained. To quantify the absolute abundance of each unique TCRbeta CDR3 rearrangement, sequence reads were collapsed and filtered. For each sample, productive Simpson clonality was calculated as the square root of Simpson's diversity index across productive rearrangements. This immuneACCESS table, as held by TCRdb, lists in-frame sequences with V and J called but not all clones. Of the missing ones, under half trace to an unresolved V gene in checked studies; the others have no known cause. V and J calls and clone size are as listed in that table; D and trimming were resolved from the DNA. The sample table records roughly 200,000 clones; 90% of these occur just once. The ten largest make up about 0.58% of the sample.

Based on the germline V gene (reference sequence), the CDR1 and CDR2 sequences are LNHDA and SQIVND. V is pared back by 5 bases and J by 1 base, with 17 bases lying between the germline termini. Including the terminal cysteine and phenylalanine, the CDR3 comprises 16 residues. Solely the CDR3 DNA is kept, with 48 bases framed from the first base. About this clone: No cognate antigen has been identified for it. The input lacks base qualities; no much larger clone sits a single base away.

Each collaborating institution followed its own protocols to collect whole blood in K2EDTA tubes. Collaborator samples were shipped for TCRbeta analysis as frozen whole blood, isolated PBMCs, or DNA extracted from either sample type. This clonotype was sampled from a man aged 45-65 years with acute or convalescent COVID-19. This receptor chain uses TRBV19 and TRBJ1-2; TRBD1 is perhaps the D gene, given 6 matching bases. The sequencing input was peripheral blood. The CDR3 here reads CASSPVDSLVNYGYTF. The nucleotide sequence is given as TGTGCCAGTAGTCCCGTGGACAGCTTAGTTAACTATGGCTACACCTTC.